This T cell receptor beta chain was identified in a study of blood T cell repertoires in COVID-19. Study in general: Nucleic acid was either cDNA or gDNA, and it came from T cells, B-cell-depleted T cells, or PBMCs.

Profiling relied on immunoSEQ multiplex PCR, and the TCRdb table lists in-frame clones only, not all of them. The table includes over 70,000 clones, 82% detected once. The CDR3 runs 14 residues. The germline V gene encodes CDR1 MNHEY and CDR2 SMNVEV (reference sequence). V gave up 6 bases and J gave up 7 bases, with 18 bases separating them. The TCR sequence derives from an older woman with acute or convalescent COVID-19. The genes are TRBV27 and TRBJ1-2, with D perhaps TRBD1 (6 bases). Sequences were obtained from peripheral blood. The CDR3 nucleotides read TGTGCCAGCAGCCCCCTCCAACAGGGACGTGGCTACACCTTC. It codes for CASSPLQQGRGYTF.